This T cell receptor (beta chain) was retrieved from a study of vaccination and CD4 T cells after COVID-19. Findings of the study overall: Spike mono-reactivity was the property of 304 of 307 vaccine-specific clones in convalescent patients.

Note on this clonotype: Antigen specificity is unknown.

Treatment noted: approximately 9-day PBMC culture with coronavirus spike peptide pools or control peptides (ViraFEST assay). This CDR3 contains 15 residues. Deletions cut 6 bases from V and 2 bases from J, with 14 bases between. Sequencing of the DNA from cultured CD4+ T cells was carried out with the Oncomine TCR Beta short-read assay. A single record per CDR3 protein comes from TCRdb applying MiXCR to the PCR reads. Of some 18,000 distinct CDR3 sequences listed, just under 80% are singletons. Sample: CD4+ T cells from blood, cultured in vitro, taken after SARS-CoV-2 vaccination. The chain joins TRBV12-3 or TRBV12-4 to TRBJ1-5; a possible D gene is TRBD1 (6 bases). The sequence was obtained from a human donor who received a COVID-19 vaccine. The CDR3 DNA reads TGTGCCAGCAGCCCCCGGGCAGGGGGCAATCAGCCCCAGCATTTT. Residues: CASSPRAGGNQPQHF.